This TCR beta chain was sequenced in a study of cytomegalovirus exposure and HLA in healthy donors. Primers for the PCR totalled 60 Vbeta and 13 Jbeta. Sequencing was performed with immunoSEQ multiplex PCR; in TCRdb, only in-frame clones are kept and a portion is missing. The profile shows approximately 160,000 clones, 65% to 80% of them singletons. V lost 7 bases to trimming and J lost 7 bases, with 19 bases between them. Germline V gene data show CDR1 as MNHEY and CDR2 as SVGAGI. The CDR3 is 14 amino acids. The receptor was isolated from a woman aged 40-49 years in good health and CMV-seropositive. Source material: PBMCs. V and J are TRBV6-5 and TRBJ1-1; D remains ambiguous. The CDR3: CASTKATGKREAFF. The CDR3 DNA sequence: TGTGCCAGCACTAAAGCCACCGGAAAGCGTGAAGCTTTCTTT.